This T cell receptor beta chain is from a study of cytomegalovirus exposure and HLA in healthy donors. At the level of the study: The approximately 100 million unique TCR beta sequences, from about 170 million T cells, were found by an earlier analysis. The study, taken as a whole, reports: TRBV6-2, TRBV6-3 and some other V segments were excluded as indistinguishable.

A word on this clone: What it binds is not known.

The V gene's germline CDR1 is MNHNS and CDR2 SASEGT. The V end lost 4 bases, the J end lost 5 bases, and 21 bases lay between the germline ends. The CDR3 contains 17 residues. PCR employed 60 Vbeta and 13 Jbeta primers. Clones were read by immunoSEQ multiplex PCR, and TCRdb kept only the in-frame ones, dropping some. Among just over 150,000 clones, about three quarters were seen once, and the ten largest hold 3.1%. The receptor was derived from a woman between 40 and 50 years old in good health and CMV-seronegative. The sequenced material came from PBMCs. The chain recombines TRBV6-1 with TRBJ1-5; D gene uncertain. The CDR3 nucleotides are TGTGCCAGCAGTGCACCGTCCGGGAGGCGAAGGGATCAGCCCCAGCATTTT. It yields the protein CASSAPSGRRRDQPQHF.